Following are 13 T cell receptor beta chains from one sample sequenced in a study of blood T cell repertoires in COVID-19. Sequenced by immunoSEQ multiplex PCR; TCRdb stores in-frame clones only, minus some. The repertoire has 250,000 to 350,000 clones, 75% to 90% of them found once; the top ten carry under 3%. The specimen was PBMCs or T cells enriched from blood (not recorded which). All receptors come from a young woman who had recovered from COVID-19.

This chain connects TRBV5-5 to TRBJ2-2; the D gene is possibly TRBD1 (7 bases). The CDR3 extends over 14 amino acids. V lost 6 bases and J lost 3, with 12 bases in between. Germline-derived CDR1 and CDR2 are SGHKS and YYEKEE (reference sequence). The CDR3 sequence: CASKEGAYTGELFF. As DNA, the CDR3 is TGTGCCAGCAAGGAGGGGGCTTACACCGGGGAGCTGTTTTTT. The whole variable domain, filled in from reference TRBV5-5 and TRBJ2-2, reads DAGVTQSPTHLIKTRGQQVTLRCSPISGHKSVSWYQQVLGQGPQFIFQYYEKEERGRGNFPDRFSARQFPNYSSELNVNALLLGDSALYLCASKEGAYTGELFFGEGSRLTVL.

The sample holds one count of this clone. CDR3 loop: CASSLAGASSLYEQYF. In nucleotides, the CDR3 is TGTGCCAGCAGTTTAGCTGGGGCATCCTCTCTCTACGAGCAGTACTTC. This rearrangement joins TRBV27 to TRBJ2-7; D perhaps matches TRBD1 (5 bases). This CDR3 contains 16 residues. Per germline, CDR1 MNHEY and CDR2 SMNVEV (reference sequence). V lost 2 bases to trimming and J lost 3 bases, with 17 bases between them.

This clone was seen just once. The CDR3 sequence: CASSQDEGGAGTGELFF. The CDR3 DNA is TGTGCCAGCAGCCAAGATGAAGGGGGGGCTGGCACCGGGGAGCTGTTTTTT. V usage is TRBV4-2 and J usage is TRBJ2-2; D perhaps matches TRBD2 (7 bases). This CDR3 comprises 17 residues. V dropped 0 bases and J dropped 4 bases, with 15 bases sitting between them. The germline CDR1 and CDR2 sequences are LGHNA and YNFKEQ.

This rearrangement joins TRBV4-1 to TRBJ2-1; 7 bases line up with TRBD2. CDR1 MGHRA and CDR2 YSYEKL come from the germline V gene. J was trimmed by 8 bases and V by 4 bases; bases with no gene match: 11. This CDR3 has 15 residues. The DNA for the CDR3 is TGCGCCAGCAGCCTTTCCCAAGCGGGGATAGATGAGCAGTTCTTC. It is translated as CASSLSQAGIDEQFF.

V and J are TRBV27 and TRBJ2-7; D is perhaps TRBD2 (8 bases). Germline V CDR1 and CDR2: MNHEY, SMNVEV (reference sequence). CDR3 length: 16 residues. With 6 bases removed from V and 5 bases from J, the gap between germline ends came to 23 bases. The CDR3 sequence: CASRVLGGGGSNEQYF. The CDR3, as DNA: TGTGCCAGCAGGGTCCTAGGGGGCGGGGGGAGCAACGAGCAGTACTTC.

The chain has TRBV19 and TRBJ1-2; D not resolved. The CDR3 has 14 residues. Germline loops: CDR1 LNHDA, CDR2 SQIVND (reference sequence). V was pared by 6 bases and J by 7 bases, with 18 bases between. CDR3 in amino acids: CASRTRQEAGGYTF. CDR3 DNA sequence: TGTGCCAGTAGAACTAGGCAGGAGGCCGGTGGCTACACCTTC.

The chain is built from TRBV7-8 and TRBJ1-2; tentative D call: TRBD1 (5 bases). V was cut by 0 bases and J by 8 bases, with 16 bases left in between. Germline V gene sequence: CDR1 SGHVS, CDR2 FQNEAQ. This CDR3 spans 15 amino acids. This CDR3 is CASSLALSRAAGYTF. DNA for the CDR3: TGTGCCAGCAGCTTAGCCCTCTCCAGGGCGGCGGGCTACACCTTC.

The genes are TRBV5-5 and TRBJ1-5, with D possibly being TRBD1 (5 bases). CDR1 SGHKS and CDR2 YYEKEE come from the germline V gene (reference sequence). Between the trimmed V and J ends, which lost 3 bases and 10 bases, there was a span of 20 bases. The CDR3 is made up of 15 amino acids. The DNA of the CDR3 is TGTGCCAGCAGCTACCGGGACTGGACGACAGATCCCCAGCATTTT. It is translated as CASSYRDWTTDPQHF.

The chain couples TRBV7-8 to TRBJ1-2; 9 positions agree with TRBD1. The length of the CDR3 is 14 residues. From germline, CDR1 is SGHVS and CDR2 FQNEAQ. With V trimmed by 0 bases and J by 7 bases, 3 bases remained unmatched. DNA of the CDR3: TGTGCCAGCAGCTTAGCGAGGGACAGGGTTGGCTACACCTTC. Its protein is CASSLARDRVGYTF. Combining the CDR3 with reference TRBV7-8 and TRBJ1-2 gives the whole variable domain GAGVSQSPRYKVAKRGQDVALRCDPISGHVSLFWYQQALGQGPEFLTYFQNEAQLDKSGLPSDRFFAERPEGSVSTLKIQRTQQEDSAVYLCASSLARDRVGYTFGSGTRLTVV.

The CDR3 DNA is TGTGCCAGCAGTTACTCTGGGACAGTGGAAGAGACCCAGTACTTC. Its protein is CASSYSGTVEETQYF. This sequence joins TRBV6-5 and TRBJ2-5, with 7 bases matching TRBD1. Trimming took 0 bases from V and 3 from J; bases not matched to a gene: 4. Per the germline V gene, CDR1 is MNHEY and CDR2 is SVGAGI. This CDR3 region has 15 residues.

The CDR3 loop reads CASSSGVSEAFF. The CDR3 nucleotides are TGTGCCAGCAGTTCGGGGGTCTCTGAAGCTTTCTTT. The V call is TRBV27, the J call TRBJ1-1; possibly TRBD1 for D (5 bases). Trimming took off 4 bases at V and 6 bases at J, with 9 bases between the two ends. The CDR3 has 12 amino acids. Germline CDR1 is MNHEY and CDR2 is SMNVEV (reference sequence).

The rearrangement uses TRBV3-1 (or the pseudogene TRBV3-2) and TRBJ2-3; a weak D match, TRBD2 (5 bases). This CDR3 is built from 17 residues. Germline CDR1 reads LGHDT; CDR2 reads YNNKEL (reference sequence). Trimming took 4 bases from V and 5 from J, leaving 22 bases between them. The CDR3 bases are TGTGCCAGCAGCCCCTACTGGGCGGACGGGGTTGGAGATACGCAGTATTTT. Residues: CASSPYWADGVGDTQYF.

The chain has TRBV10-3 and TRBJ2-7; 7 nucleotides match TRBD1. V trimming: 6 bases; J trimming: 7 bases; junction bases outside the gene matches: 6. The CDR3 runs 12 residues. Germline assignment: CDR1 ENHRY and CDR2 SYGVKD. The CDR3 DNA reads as TGTGCCATCAGCAGGGACAGCTTGGAGCAGTACTTC. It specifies CAISRDSLEQYF.